These T cell receptor beta chains were read from a single sample in a study of neurological immune-mediated disorders. MiXCR, applied by TCRdb to the 5' RACE reads, yields one record per CDR3 protein. The sample comprises 55,000 to 70,000 distinct CDR3 sequences, about 4% of which are singletons, and 1.3% rests with the top ten. Input material: PBMCs. Every receptor here comes from a man aged 25-40 years with multiple sclerosis. The conserved cysteine and the conserved F or W are not part of the CDR3 here. Not every row has a clone size; where given, it reads once, few, many or a size class.

>TRBV20-1|TRBJ2-3|many
SARDRVLSTDTQY
>TRBV19|TRBJ1-1|many
ASSAWTEAF
>TRBV27|TRBJ1-2|many
ASGRGRGGYT
>TRBV27|TRBJ1-2|many
ASRPGGENYGYT
>TRBV20-1|TRBJ2-5|many
SAGDKIETQY
>TRBV20-1|TRBJ2-5|many
SARDGLIQETQY
>TRBV6-6|TRBJ2-1|many
ASLGNEQF
>TRBV12-3/TRBV12-4|TRBJ1-3|many
ASTSPGIGGNTIY
>TRBV7-9|TRBJ1-2|many
ASSPRLGQDGYT
>TRBV5-1|TRBJ2-7|many
ASNAPDRSYEQY
>TRBV18|TRBJ2-2|many
ASSPPSGTGELF
>TRBV20-1|TRBJ2-1|many
SATGGDSYNEQF
>TRBV7-6|TRBJ2-1|few
ASSAEEMGGHEQF
>TRBV5-4|TRBJ2-3|many
ASRSVTTDTQY
>TRBV9|TRBJ1-4|many
ASSAPGDPEKLF
>TRBV5-6|TRBJ2-5|many
ASSEMQGSKTQY
>TRBV20-1|TRBJ2-1|many
SARGVSGGDYNEQF
>TRBV6-6|TRBJ1-1|many
ASKLRNMNTEAF
>TRBV20-1|TRBJ2-1|many
SAKNDGPNEQF
>TRBV12-3/TRBV12-4|TRBJ2-5|NA
ASSRNAGRSQETQY
>TRBV10-2|TRBJ2-4|many
ASSPGGTNIQY
>TRBV18|TRBJ2-5|many
ASSPSVFQRETQY
>TRBV7-2|TRBJ2-1|many
ASSPRLAANNEQF
>TRBV12-3/TRBV12-4|TRBJ1-5|many
ASSLSQGAGQPQH
>TRBV20-1|TRBJ1-2|many
SARDVRSNYGYT
>TRBV9|TRBJ2-7|many
ASSVGAGGGYEQY
>TRBV5-1|TRBJ2-7|many
ASSLVSYEQY
>TRBV12-3/TRBV12-4|TRBJ1-1|NA
ASSPDSAMLGAF
>TRBV5-1|TRBJ1-1|many
ASSYQSAWDTEAF
>TRBV5-1|TRBJ2-3|many
ASNMRGGSDTQY
>TRBV27|TRBJ2-3|many
ASSFQGGPDTQY
>TRBV27|TRBJ2-3|many
ASSLVSGVTDTQY
>TRBV5-1|TRBJ2-3|many
ASSLGNRILERDTQY
>TRBV20-1|TRBJ1-2|NA
SASQGDHGYT
>TRBV5-1|TRBJ1-2|many
ASSSTGGYT
>TRBV10-2|TRBJ2-7|NA
ASSHRLAFVYEQY
>TRBV10-3|TRBJ2-3|many
AISESFSRSTDTQY
>TRBV5-6|TRBJ2-5|many
ASSDGTLQETQY
>TRBV5-1|TRBJ2-7|many
ASRRTGARSSYEQY
>TRBV20-1|TRBJ1-1|many
SARMPEGVTEAF
>TRBV10-3|TRBJ1-2|many
AISEDINYGYT
>TRBV20-1|TRBJ1-6|many
SARVADRGSPLH
>TRBV5-1|TRBJ2-7|many
ASSLGRDSYEQY
>TRBV10-1|TRBJ2-7|NA
ASRHMTGIVPYEQY
>TRBV7-2|TRBJ2-5|many
ASSLMGSVGGAAQY
>TRBV7-9|TRBJ2-3|many
ASSLVVGGNFDTQY
>TRBV7-9|TRBJ2-1|many
ASSIPGQGIYNEQF
>TRBV25-1|TRBJ2-1|many
ASSESAGWNEQF
>TRBV20-1|TRBJ1-1|many
SARRTGGNEAF
>TRBV6-1|TRBJ2-7|NA
ASIPPGLKNEQY
>TRBV6-5|TRBJ2-2|many
ASSPDRGPANTGELF
>TRBV20-1|TRBJ2-7|many
SARADYEQY
>TRBV10-3|TRBJ1-4|many
AIPERGTTTNEKLF
>TRBV29-1|TRBJ1-2|many
SAQLYYGYT
>TRBV5-1|TRBJ1-1|NA
ASSQGTNTEAF
>TRBV2|TRBJ2-5|many
ASNPGRGQETQY